These T cell receptor beta chains were read from a single sample in a study of cytomegalovirus exposure and HLA in healthy donors. Profiling relied on immunoSEQ multiplex PCR, and the TCRdb table lists in-frame clones only, not all of them. The table shows 40,000 or so clones, with 65% to 85% occurring only once. The sample consisted of PBMCs. The receptor source for this set is a woman aged 30 to 39 in good health and CMV-seropositive. Each CDR3 is given with its conserved first and last residue. D genes are given only for firm matches. A row's size may be missing; if present it is once, few, many or a size class.

TRBJ1-2,TRBV29-1,-,TRBD1,CSVITGTEYGYTF,TGCAGCGTTATCACCGGGACAGAGTATGGCTACACCTTC
TRBJ1-1,TRBV12-5,-,-,CASALEGGTEAFF,TGTGCTAGTGCTTTGGAAGGGGGCACTGAAGCTTTCTTT
TRBJ2-7,TRBV10-3,-,TRBD2,CAISESGGRAYEQYF,TGTGCCATCAGTGAGTCGGGGGGGAGGGCCTACGAGCAGTACTTC
TRBJ1-2,TRBV19,once,-,CASSIYGANYGYTF,TGTGCCAGTAGTATATACGGAGCTAACTATGGCTACACCTTC
TRBJ2-7,TRBV7-3,-,TRBD2,CASSLGLAYEQYF,TGTGCCAGCAGCCTTGGACTAGCCTACGAGCAGTACTTC
TRBJ1-2,TRBV6-5,-,-,CASSYLAGNYGYTF,TGTGCCAGCAGTTACCTGGCGGGGAACTATGGCTACACCTTC
TRBJ1-2,TRBV7-9,-,TRBD1,CASSPPTGPGDGYTF,TGTGCCAGCAGCCCCCCGACAGGGCCCGGAGATGGCTACACCTTC
TRBJ2-2,TRBV11-2,-,TRBD2,CASSWTRGGGELFF,TGTGCCAGCAGCTGGACTAGAGGTGGAGGGGAGCTGTTTTTT
TRBJ1-4,TRBV7-6,once,-,CASSSLGAQATNEKLFF,TGTGCCAGCAGCTCACTGGGGGCACAAGCAACTAATGAAAAACTGTTTTTT
TRBJ2-3,TRBV11-2,-,TRBD1,CASSLDRGRPDTQYF,TGTGCCAGCAGCTTAGACAGGGGGCGCCCAGATACGCAGTATTTT
TRBJ2-1,TRBV5-1,-,TRBD2,CASSLSGGSSYNEQFF,TGCGCCAGCAGCTTGTCGGGGGGAAGCTCCTACAATGAGCAGTTCTTC
TRBJ2-1,TRBV7-3,few,TRBD2,CASSWTSGTEQFF,TGTGCCAGCAGCTGGACTAGCGGGACCGAGCAGTTCTTC
TRBJ2-5,TRBV5-6,-,TRBD1,CASSTNTGVQETQYF,TGTGCCAGCAGCACCAATACAGGGGTCCAAGAGACCCAGTACTTC
TRBJ2-3,TRBV6-1,few,TRBD2,CASSEAIASGATDTQYF,TGTGCCAGCAGTGAAGCTATCGCTAGCGGAGCCACAGATACGCAGTATTTT
TRBJ1-5,TRBV10-2,-,-,CASAQGTNQPQHF,TGCGCCAGCGCCCAGGGGACAAATCAGCCCCAGCATTTT
TRBJ1-3,TRBV5-1,-,-,CASRRSSGNTIYF,TGCGCCAGCAGACGGAGCTCTGGAAACACCATATATTTT
TRBJ2-7,TRBV7-8,-,-,CASSWDLAYEQYF,TGTGCCAGCAGCTGGGACCTAGCGTACGAGCAGTACTTC
TRBJ2-7,TRBV27,-,-,CASSSWTDSYEQYF,TGTGCCAGCAGTTCCTGGACAGACTCCTACGAGCAGTACTTC
TRBJ2-7,TRBV7-3,few,-,CASSPFHRSSSYEQYF,TGTGCCAGCAGTCCCTTCCACAGGTCCAGCTCCTACGAGCAGTACTTC
TRBJ2-7,TRBV19,-,TRBD2,CASSTSGPLPYEQYF,TGTGCCAGTTCTACTAGCGGACCTCTACCCTACGAGCAGTACTTC
TRBJ2-1,TRBV29-1,few,-,CSVTRGMGHNEQFF,TGCAGCGTCACCAGGGGAATGGGGCACAATGAGCAGTTCTTC
TRBJ2-7,TRBV5-8,-,TRBD2,CASSEDPGGGQEQYF,TGTGCCAGCAGCGAGGATCCGGGCGGGGGGCAGGAGCAGTACTTC
TRBJ2-1,TRBV7-2,-,TRBD2,CASSPGLAYNEQFF,TGTGCCAGCAGCCCGGGACTAGCATACAATGAGCAGTTCTTC
TRBJ1-4,TRBV28,-,TRBD1,CASSSGTVREKLFF,TGTGCCAGCAGCTCCGGGACAGTCAGAGAAAAACTGTTTTTT
TRBJ2-1,TRBV10-3,-,-,CAISESMVGGGRNEQFF,TGTGCCATCAGTGAGTCGATGGTAGGGGGGGGGAGGAATGAGCAGTTCTTC
TRBJ2-1,TRBV6-6,-,TRBD1,CASATGVNEQFF,TGTGCCAGTGCAACAGGGGTCAATGAGCAGTTCTTC
TRBJ1-1,TRBV5-1,-,-,CASRSQGSNTEAFF,TGCGCCAGCAGATCCCAGGGGTCGAACACTGAAGCTTTCTTT
TRBJ2-1,TRBV2,-,TRBD2,CASSEALASGGDDNEQFF,TGTGCCAGCAGTGAAGCGCTGGCTAGCGGGGGGGACGACAATGAGCAGTTCTTC
TRBJ1-5,TRBV4-2,few,TRBD1,CASSQAVQGANQPQHF,TGTGCCAGCAGCCAAGCAGTTCAGGGGGCAAATCAGCCCCAGCATTTT
TRBJ1-2,TRBV19,-,TRBD1,CASRGQQGQHNGYPF,TGTGCCAGCCGAGGGCAACAGGGGCAACATAATGGCTACCCCTTC
TRBJ1-2,TRBV7-9,-,TRBD1,CASSPGQNYGYTF,TGTGCCAGCAGCCCGGGACAGAACTATGGCTACACCTTC
TRBJ2-7,TRBV19,-,TRBD2,CASSLGLGQPGEQYF,TGTGCCAGTAGCCTCGGACTAGGACAACCAGGGGAGCAGTACTTC
TRBJ1-1,TRBV18,-,TRBD1,CASSPLGQGRTEAFF,TGTGCCAGCTCACCACTCGGACAGGGACGGACTGAAGCTTTCTTT
TRBJ2-1,TRBV6-5,-,-,CASSSSGTATYNEQFF,TGTGCCAGCAGTTCATCCGGGACTGCCACCTACAATGAGCAGTTCTTC
TRBJ2-7,TRBV15,few,-,CATSRGVDYEQYF,TGTGCCACCAGCAGAGGAGTCGACTACGAGCAGTACTTC
TRBJ1-3,TRBV11-2,-,TRBD1,CASSLQGVSSGNTIYF,TGTGCCAGCAGCTTACAGGGGGTCAGCTCTGGAAACACCATATATTTT
TRBJ2-5,TRBV7-9,-,-,CASSSRLARIETLYF,TGTGCCAGCAGCTCCCGTCTAGCTCGAATCGAGACCCTGTACTTC
TRBJ1-2,TRBV19,-,TRBD1,CASTLRQGTLGYTF,TGTGCCAGTACCCTTAGACAGGGAACTCTTGGCTACACCTTC
TRBJ2-1,TRBV29-1,-,TRBD1,CSVEVQGYNEQFF,TGCAGCGTTGAAGTACAGGGGTACAATGAGCAGTTCTTC
TRBJ2-1,TRBV7-3,-,-,CASSRRGGGLSYNEQFF,TGTGCCAGCAGCCGTCGGGGAGGCGGCCTTTCCTACAATGAGCAGTTCTTC
TRBJ2-7,TRBV29-1,-,TRBD2,CSVERREGRPYEQYF,TGCAGCGTTGAAAGGCGGGAGGGCCGGCCCTACGAGCAGTACTTC
TRBJ1-2,TRBV30,once,-,CAWSVGASPYYGYTF,TGTGCCTGGAGCGTAGGGGCATCTCCGTACTATGGCTACACCTTC
TRBJ2-3,TRBV29-1,-,TRBD2,CSVEAQLAGGPDTQYF,TGCAGCGTTGAAGCTCAACTAGCGGGAGGTCCAGATACGCAGTATTTT
TRBJ1-6,TRBV5-5,-,TRBD1,CASRRPGQNNSPLHF,TGTGCCAGCAGGAGACCGGGACAGAATAATTCACCCCTCCACTTT
TRBJ1-3,TRBV30,-,-,CASRETGNTIYF,TGTGCCAGCAGGGAAACTGGAAACACCATATATTTT
TRBJ2-1,TRBV6-4,-,TRBD2,CASSVAGADYNEQFF,TGTGCCAGCAGCGTAGCGGGAGCGGACTACAATGAGCAGTTCTTC
TRBJ2-1,TRBV4-2,-,TRBD2,CASSRYTGTSTLYNEQFF,TGTGCCAGCAGCCGCTATACCGGGACTAGCACCCTATACAATGAGCAGTTCTTC
TRBJ2-1,TRBV7-8,-,-,CASRSGGPSSYNEQFF,TGTGCCAGCAGAAGCGGCGGGCCTAGCTCCTACAATGAGCAGTTCTTC
TRBJ2-3,TRBV7-3,-,-,CASSLTVFSSQYF,TGTGCCAGCAGCTTAACGGTATTCAGTTCGCAGTATTTT
TRBJ2-7,TRBV5-1,-,TRBD2,CASRGVAGGPYEQYF,TGCGCCAGCAGAGGAGTGGCGGGAGGGCCCTACGAGCAGTACTTC
TRBJ2-3,TRBV29-1,-,-,CSVDGLAVDTQYF,TGCAGCGTTGATGGGCTAGCAGTAGATACGCAGTATTTT
TRBJ1-2,TRBV15,-,TRBD1,CATSPTDRGRNGYTF,TGTGCCACCAGCCCAACGGACAGGGGTCGGAATGGCTACACCTTC
TRBJ1-1,TRBV28,-,TRBD1,CASSVTGENTEAFF,TGTGCCAGCAGCGTGACAGGGGAGAACACTGAAGCTTTCTTT
TRBJ2-1,TRBV12-5,-,-,CASGLVIGGVYNEQFF,TGTGCTAGTGGTTTGGTTATAGGGGGGGTCTACAATGAGCAGTTCTTC
TRBJ2-7,TRBV4-1,-,TRBD2,CASSPRPGTSGRPSYEQYF,TGCGCCAGCAGCCCCCGTCCCGGGACTAGCGGGAGGCCCTCCTACGAGCAGTACTTC
TRBJ1-3,TRBV28,-,-,CASSLQGSGNTIYF,TGTGCCAGCAGTTTACAGGGAAGTGGAAACACCATATATTTT
TRBJ1-4,TRBV7-2,-,-,CASSPQGAFGEKLFF,TGTGCCAGCAGCCCACAGGGTGCGTTTGGTGAAAAACTGTTTTTT